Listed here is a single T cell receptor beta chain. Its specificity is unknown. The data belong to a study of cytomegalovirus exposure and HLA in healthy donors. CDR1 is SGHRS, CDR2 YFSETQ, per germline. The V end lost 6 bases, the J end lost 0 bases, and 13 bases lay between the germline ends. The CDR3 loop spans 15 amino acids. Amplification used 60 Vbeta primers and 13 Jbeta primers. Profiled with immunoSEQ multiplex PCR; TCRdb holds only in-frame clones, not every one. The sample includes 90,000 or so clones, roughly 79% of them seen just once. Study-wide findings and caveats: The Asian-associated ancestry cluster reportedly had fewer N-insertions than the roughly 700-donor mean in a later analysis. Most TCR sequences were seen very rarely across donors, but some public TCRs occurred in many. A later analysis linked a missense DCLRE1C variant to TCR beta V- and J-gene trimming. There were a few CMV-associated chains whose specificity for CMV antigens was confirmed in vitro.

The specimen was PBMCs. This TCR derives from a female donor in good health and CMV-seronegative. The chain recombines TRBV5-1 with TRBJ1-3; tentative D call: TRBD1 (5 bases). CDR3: CASTSGGGSGNTIYF. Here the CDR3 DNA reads TGCGCCAGCACCTCCGGCGGGGGCTCTGGAAACACCATATATTTT. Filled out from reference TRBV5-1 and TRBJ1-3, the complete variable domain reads KAGVTQTPRYLIKTRGQQVTLSCSPISGHRSVSWYQQTPGQGLQFLFEYFSETQRNKGNFPGRFSGRQFSNSRSEMNVSTLELGDSALYLCASTSGGGSGNTIYFGEGSWLTVV.